Described below is a single TCR beta chain sequence and its context. Its target is not known. This sample was included in a study of T-cell reconstitution after alpha-beta-depleted transplantation in children. Findings and limits, study-wide: Where some patients showed high TCRbeta diversity at day 60, it came from recipient T cells and thymic progenitors that had survived. At one year after transplant, newly produced T cells mostly accounted for T-cell counts and diversity. By about two months after transplant, alpha-beta T cells reportedly arose from several hundred graft clones that had expanded.

Unique molecular identifiers were incorporated into the prepared TCRbeta library. A single record per CDR3 protein comes from TCRdb applying MiXCR to the PCR reads. The table includes fewer than 700,000 distinct CDR3 sequences, 10% to 15% detected once. With 7 bases removed from V and 7 bases from J, the gap between germline ends came to 17 bases. The CDR3 spans 14 residues. In germline, CDR1 is ENHRY, CDR2 SYGVKD. The chain has TRBV10-3 and TRBJ2-1, with D uncertain. The sequence derives from a male patient younger than 18 who had a stem cell transplant for acute myeloid leukemia, so the T cells may come from the graft donor. The sequenced sample was PBMCs, mostly from graft donor cells, obtained 360 days after TCRalphabeta/CD19-depleted stem cell transplant. The CDR3 nucleotides are TGTGCCATCAAAGATGAGGAAATTAGAAATGAGCAGTTCTTC. This codes for CAIKDEEIRNEQFF.